This entry features one TCR beta chain sequence. What it binds is unknown. Some clones are missing from TCRdb's copy, which holds only in-frame ones; the method was immunoSEQ multiplex PCR. The table includes fewer than 120,000 clones, approximately 90% detected once. The data were taken from a study of cytomegalovirus exposure and HLA in healthy donors. V shed 4 bases and J shed 9 bases, with 20 bases lying between them. From germline, CDR1 is SGHNT and CDR2 YYREEE (reference sequence). The CDR3 is 15 amino acids. Findings and caveats of the study: The authors enumerated over 150 TCR beta chains as linked to cytomegalovirus. First-cohort TCR clusters were later found to tend to co-occur in the roughly 130 validation repertoires. The classifier reportedly diagnosed cytomegalovirus status with high sensitivity and specificity.

Source material: PBMCs. The source of this sequence is a woman in her thirties in good health and CMV-seropositive. This chain connects TRBV5-4 to TRBJ2-1; D gene uncertain. The CDR3, as DNA: TGTGCCAGCAGCCCGGATAGCCCGAACTCTTTTGAGCAGTTCTTC. Translated, it gives CASSPDSPNSFEQFF.